This T cell receptor beta chain was sequenced during a study of T cells in Graves' hyperthyroidism and ophthalmopathy. On the study more broadly: The initial diagnosis was the point when peripheral blood was collected, ahead of any treatment.

This clonotype showed up many times. Its antigen is unknown. RNA transcripts served as the template for amplifying TCR beta CDR3 regions. During a first-round RT-PCR of the TCR CDR3, the HTBI primer set was used. Each CDR3 protein is one row after TCRdb ran MiXCR on the multiplex PCR reads. The table includes hundreds of thousands of distinct CDR3 sequences, around 15% detected once. Study conclusions and caveats: Clonotypes that were expanded in thyroid above 0.001 mostly appeared in blood too. The model foresaw ophthalmopathy a median around 6.8 months prior to onset.

Recently diagnosed hyperthyroidism of less than 2 months' duration affected patients aged 18 to 65. Material for sequencing was blood. The clonotype originates from a woman aged 30 to 39 with Graves' hyperthyroidism.

The CDR3 sequence: CASSSSGTGSYGYTF. The CDR3 DNA sequence: TGCGCCAGCAGCTCGTCCGGGACAGGGAGCTATGGCTACACCTTC. The V call is TRBV5-1, the J call TRBJ1-2; 9 nucleotides align to TRBD1. With V trimmed by 3 bases and J by 4 bases, 7 bases remained unmatched. CDR1 and CDR2 from the germline V gene are SGHRS and YFSETQ. The CDR3 has 15 amino acids.